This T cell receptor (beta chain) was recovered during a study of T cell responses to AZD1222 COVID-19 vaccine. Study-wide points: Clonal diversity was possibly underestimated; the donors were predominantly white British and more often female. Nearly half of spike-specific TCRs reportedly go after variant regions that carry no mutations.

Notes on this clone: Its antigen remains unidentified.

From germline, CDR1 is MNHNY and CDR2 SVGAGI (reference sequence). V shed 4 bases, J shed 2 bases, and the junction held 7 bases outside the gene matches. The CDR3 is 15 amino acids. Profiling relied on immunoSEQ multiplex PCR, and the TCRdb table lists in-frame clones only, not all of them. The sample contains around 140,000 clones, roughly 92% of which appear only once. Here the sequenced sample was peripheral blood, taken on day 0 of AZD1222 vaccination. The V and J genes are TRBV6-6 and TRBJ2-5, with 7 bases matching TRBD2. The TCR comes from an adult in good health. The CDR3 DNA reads TGTGCCAGCAGTTTTCGCGGGAGAGGACAAGAGACCCAGTACTTC. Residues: CASSFRGRGQETQYF.